The 3 T cell receptor beta chains reported below all come from one sample, sequenced in a study of blood T cell repertoires in COVID-19. Using immunoSEQ multiplex PCR, the repertoire was profiled, and TCRdb retains in-frame clones only, with some absent. The sample includes 220,000 or so clones, 82% of them seen just once. Material: PBMCs or T cells enriched from blood (not recorded which). The receptor source for this set is a woman in her sixties or seventies who had recovered from COVID-19.

The chain joins TRBV29-1 to TRBJ1-1, with D perhaps matching TRBD1 (5 bases). Germline V lookup: CDR1 SQVTM, CDR2 ANQGSEA. The CDR3 is 16 residues long. V was shortened by 3 bases and J by 3 bases, with 20 bases between the two germline ends. The CDR3 loop is CSVDHPPGAGDTEAFF. DNA of the CDR3: TGCAGCGTTGACCACCCGCCCGGGGCGGGAGACACTGAAGCTTTCTTT. The full variable domain, with the rest looked up from reference TRBV29-1 and TRBJ1-1, is SAVISQKPSRDICQRGTSLTIQCQVDSQVTMMFWYRQQPGQSLTLIATANQGSEATYESGFVIDKFPISRPNLTFSTLTVSNMSPEDSSIYLCSVDHPPGAGDTEAFFGQGTRLTVV.

This chain links TRBV25-1 with TRBJ2-7; D perhaps matches TRBD1 (5 bases). Germline V CDR1 and CDR2: MGHDK, SYGVNS. CDR3 length: 12 residues. Trimming pared 6 bases from V and 3 bases from J, leaving 9 bases between. The CDR3 loop reads CASRQGDYEQYF. The DNA for the CDR3 is TGTGCCAGCAGGCAGGGTGACTACGAGCAGTACTTC.

The V and J genes are TRBV4-2 and TRBJ2-1, with D maybe TRBD2 (5 bases). The CDR3 contains 20 residues. V lost 0 bases and J lost 0, with 21 bases in between. The germline V gene has CDR1 LGHNA and CDR2 YNFKEQ. The CDR3 spells CASSQEAFAAGLSSYNEQFF. As DNA, the CDR3 is TGTGCCAGCAGCCAAGAGGCTTTTGCGGCGGGCCTAAGCTCCTACAATGAGCAGTTCTTC.